The rows below give T cell receptor beta chains drawn from one sample of a study of PD-1 blockade in classical Hodgkin lymphoma. The data were produced by immunoSEQ multiplex PCR, yet TCRdb's version contains in-frame clones alone and is incomplete. The data hold roughly 10,000 clones, with less than 80% observed a single time. This specimen was CD8+ T cells from blood, taken before the fourth cycle of nivolumab. The receptor set was obtained from a human donor with classical Hodgkin lymphoma. Both conserved end residues are part of each CDR3. D genes are given only for firm matches. Size values are once, few and many counts, or a class for expanded clones, and some rows have none.

CDR3 length: 15; D gene: -; J gene: TRBJ2-7; clone size: -; V gene: TRBV19; CDR3 protein: CASSMQGTGVYEQYF; CDR3 DNA: TGTGCCAGTAGTATGCAGGGTACGGGCGTCTACGAGCAGTACTTC
CDR3 length: 13; D gene: TRBD1; J gene: TRBJ1-1; clone size: -; V gene: TRBV6-6; CDR3 protein: CASSATGGTEAFF; CDR3 DNA: TGTGCCAGCAGTGCCACAGGGGGCACTGAAGCTTTCTTT
CDR3 length: 10; D gene: -; J gene: TRBJ2-1; clone size: -; V gene: TRBV29-1; CDR3 protein: CSVLRDEQFF; CDR3 DNA: TGCAGCGTTCTCCGGGATGAGCAGTTCTTC
CDR3 length: 15; D gene: TRBD2; J gene: TRBJ2-1; clone size: -; V gene: TRBV9; CDR3 protein: CASSDGGLALNEQFF; CDR3 DNA: TGTGCCAGCAGCGACGGGGGACTAGCCCTTAATGAGCAGTTCTTC
CDR3 length: 14; D gene: TRBD1; J gene: TRBJ2-3; clone size: -; V gene: TRBV2; CDR3 protein: CASFQGVSTDTQYF; CDR3 DNA: TGTGCCAGCTTCCAGGGGGTTAGCACAGATACGCAGTATTTT
CDR3 length: 15; D gene: -; J gene: TRBJ1-4; clone size: -; V gene: TRBV5-1; CDR3 protein: CASSLAGGLNEKLFF; CDR3 DNA: TGCGCCAGCAGCTTGGCCGGGGGGCTTAATGAAAAACTGTTTTTT
CDR3 length: 15; D gene: -; J gene: TRBJ2-7; clone size: -; V gene: TRBV27; CDR3 protein: CASSLSDGNTYEQYF; CDR3 DNA: TGTGCCAGCAGTTTAAGTGACGGGAACACCTACGAGCAGTACTTC
CDR3 length: 14; D gene: TRBD1; J gene: TRBJ1-1; clone size: -; V gene: TRBV19; CDR3 protein: CASRATGGDTEAFF; CDR3 DNA: TGTGCCAGTAGGGCGACAGGGGGGGACACTGAAGCTTTCTTT
CDR3 length: 12; D gene: -; J gene: TRBJ2-1; clone size: -; V gene: TRBV29-1; CDR3 protein: CSFRLGTLQQFF; CDR3 DNA: TGCAGCTTCAGACTCGGGACCTTACAGCAGTTCTTC
CDR3 length: 14; D gene: -; J gene: TRBJ1-5; clone size: -; V gene: TRBV15; CDR3 protein: CATSRDGGNQPQHF; CDR3 DNA: TGTGCCACCAGCAGAGATGGAGGGAATCAGCCCCAGCATTTT
CDR3 length: 13; D gene: -; J gene: TRBJ1-2; clone size: large; V gene: TRBV5-6; CDR3 protein: CASSLRGYYGYTF; CDR3 DNA: TGTGCCAGCAGCTTGAGGGGATACTATGGCTACACCTTC
CDR3 length: 16; D gene: -; J gene: TRBJ1-1; clone size: -; V gene: TRBV13; CDR3 protein: CASSLGVWGNGTEAFF; CDR3 DNA: TGTGCCAGCAGCTTAGGAGTATGGGGTAATGGCACTGAAGCTTTCTTT
CDR3 length: 12; D gene: -; J gene: TRBJ1-2; clone size: -; V gene: TRBV21-1; CDR3 protein: CASSLKDYGYTF; CDR3 DNA: TGTGCCAGCAGTCTAAAGGACTATGGCTACACCTTC
CDR3 length: 15; D gene: -; J gene: TRBJ1-5; clone size: -; V gene: TRBV5-6; CDR3 protein: CASSFGQNSNQPQHF; CDR3 DNA: TGTGCCAGCAGCTTCGGGCAGAATAGCAATCAGCCCCAGCATTTT
CDR3 length: 13; D gene: TRBD1; J gene: TRBJ1-1; clone size: -; V gene: TRBV7-2; CDR3 protein: CASSPAWDREAFF; CDR3 DNA: TGTGCCAGCAGCCCCGCGTGGGACAGGGAAGCTTTCTTT
CDR3 length: 15; D gene: -; J gene: TRBJ1-2; clone size: -; V gene: TRBV9; CDR3 protein: CASSVESFPGDRYTF; CDR3 DNA: TGTGCCAGCAGCGTAGAGTCATTCCCGGGAGATCGCTACACCTTC
CDR3 length: 17; D gene: -; J gene: TRBJ1-5; clone size: -; V gene: TRBV28; CDR3 protein: CASSYPTGRGGNQPQHF; CDR3 DNA: TGTGCCAGCAGCTACCCGACAGGAAGGGGGGGCAATCAGCCCCAGCATTTT
CDR3 length: 12; D gene: -; J gene: TRBJ1-1; clone size: -; V gene: TRBV19; CDR3 protein: CASSIEGSEAFF; CDR3 DNA: TGTGCCAGTAGTATAGAAGGCTCTGAAGCTTTCTTT
CDR3 length: 15; D gene: TRBD1; J gene: TRBJ1-4; clone size: -; V gene: TRBV7-9; CDR3 protein: CASSATSGGREKLFF; CDR3 DNA: TGTGCCAGCAGCGCAACCTCAGGGGGAAGAGAAAAACTGTTTTTT
CDR3 length: 13; D gene: TRBD2; J gene: TRBJ2-7; clone size: -; V gene: TRBV28; CDR3 protein: CATSGNLSYEQYF; CDR3 DNA: TGTGCCACTAGCGGGAACCTCTCCTACGAGCAGTACTTC
CDR3 length: 13; D gene: -; J gene: TRBJ1-2; clone size: -; V gene: TRBV5-4; CDR3 protein: CASSLRGYYGYTF; CDR3 DNA: TGTGCCAGCAGCTTGAGGGGATACTATGGCTACACCTTC
CDR3 length: 12; D gene: -; J gene: TRBJ1-1; clone size: -; V gene: TRBV7-2; CDR3 protein: CASSWGRTEAFF; CDR3 DNA: TGTGCCAGCAGCTGGGGACGGACTGAAGCTTTCTTT
CDR3 length: 13; D gene: -; J gene: TRBJ2-1; clone size: few; V gene: TRBV7-3; CDR3 protein: CASSSSPGDEQFF; CDR3 DNA: TGTGCCAGCAGCTCGTCTCCGGGGGATGAGCAGTTCTTC
CDR3 length: 15; D gene: -; J gene: TRBJ1-2; clone size: -; V gene: TRBV9; CDR3 protein: CASSAHPDNPYGYTF; CDR3 DNA: TGTGCCAGCAGCGCACACCCGGACAACCCCTATGGCTACACCTTC
CDR3 length: 14; D gene: -; J gene: TRBJ1-1; clone size: -; V gene: TRBV27; CDR3 protein: CASSPSRGNTEAFF; CDR3 DNA: TGTGCCAGCAGTCCTTCCAGGGGTAACACTGAAGCTTTCTTT
CDR3 length: 13; D gene: -; J gene: TRBJ2-7; clone size: -; V gene: TRBV6-7; CDR3 protein: CASSRVDTYEQYF; CDR3 DNA: TGTGCCAGCAGCCGGGTGGACACCTACGAGCAGTACTTC
CDR3 length: 16; D gene: TRBD1; J gene: TRBJ2-3; clone size: -; V gene: TRBV27; CDR3 protein: CASSGTGETIPDTQYF; CDR3 DNA: TGTGCCAGCAGTGGGACAGGGGAAACCATACCAGATACGCAGTATTTT
CDR3 length: 14; D gene: TRBD1; J gene: TRBJ2-7; clone size: -; V gene: TRBV6-5; CDR3 protein: CASSLGQGSDEQYF; CDR3 DNA: TGTGCCAGCAGCCTCGGACAGGGAAGCGACGAGCAGTACTTC
CDR3 length: 13; D gene: -; J gene: TRBJ1-2; clone size: once; V gene: TRBV6-6; CDR3 protein: CASSGDRFYGYTF; CDR3 DNA: TGTGCCAGCAGTGGGGACCGATTCTATGGCTACACCTTC
CDR3 length: 13; D gene: -; J gene: TRBJ1-1; clone size: -; V gene: TRBV2; CDR3 protein: CASSGEKNTEAFF; CDR3 DNA: TGTGCCAGCAGTGGAGAGAAGAACACTGAAGCTTTCTTT
CDR3 length: 10; D gene: -; J gene: TRBJ1-2; clone size: once; V gene: TRBV7-9; CDR3 protein: CASRGDGYTF; CDR3 DNA: TGTGCCAGCAGGGGGGACGGCTACACCTTC
CDR3 length: 14; D gene: TRBD2; J gene: TRBJ2-7; clone size: -; V gene: TRBV5-1; CDR3 protein: CASSSSGLAGEQYF; CDR3 DNA: TGCGCCAGCAGCTCGTCGGGACTAGCGGGCGAGCAGTACTTC
CDR3 length: 14; D gene: -; J gene: TRBJ2-5; clone size: -; V gene: TRBV7-2; CDR3 protein: CASSLVVNQETQYF; CDR3 DNA: TGTGCCAGCAGCTTAGTGGTTAATCAAGAGACCCAGTACTTC
CDR3 length: 14; D gene: -; J gene: TRBJ2-5; clone size: once; V gene: TRBV6-1; CDR3 protein: CASSGPERRETQYF; CDR3 DNA: TGTGCCAGCAGTGGACCCGAACGTCGGGAGACCCAGTACTTC
CDR3 length: 13; D gene: -; J gene: TRBJ1-2; clone size: -; V gene: TRBV29-1; CDR3 protein: CSVPHLGEYGYTF; CDR3 DNA: TGCAGCGTCCCCCACCTCGGAGAGTATGGCTACACCTTC
CDR3 length: 12; D gene: TRBD1; J gene: TRBJ2-7; clone size: -; V gene: TRBV27; CDR3 protein: CASRTTGGEQYF; CDR3 DNA: TGTGCCAGCAGGACGACAGGGGGTGAGCAGTACTTC